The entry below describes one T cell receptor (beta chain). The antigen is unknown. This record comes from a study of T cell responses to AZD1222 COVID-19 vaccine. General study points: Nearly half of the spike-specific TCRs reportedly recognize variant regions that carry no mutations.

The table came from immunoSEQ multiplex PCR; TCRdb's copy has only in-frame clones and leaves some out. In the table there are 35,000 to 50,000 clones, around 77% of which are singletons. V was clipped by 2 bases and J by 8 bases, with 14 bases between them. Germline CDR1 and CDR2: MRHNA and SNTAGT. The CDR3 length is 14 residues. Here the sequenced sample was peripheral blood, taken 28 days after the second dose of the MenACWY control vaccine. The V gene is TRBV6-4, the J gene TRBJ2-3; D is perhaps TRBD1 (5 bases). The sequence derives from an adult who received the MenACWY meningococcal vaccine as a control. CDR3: CASSDTNRQTTQYF. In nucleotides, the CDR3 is TGTGCCAGCAGTGACACAAATCGACAGACTACGCAGTATTTT.